This TCR beta chain was sequenced during a study of CD8 T cells in ankylosing spondylitis. TCRdb re-analysed the 5' RACE reads in MiXCR, keeping a single row per CDR3 protein. The sample yields 250,000 to 300,000 distinct CDR3 sequences, about 20% seen once. Germline assignment: CDR1 LNHNV and CDR2 YYDKDF (reference sequence). V was cut by 6 bases and J by 6 bases, with 14 bases left in between. This CDR3 has 13 amino acids. This clonotype was obtained from a male donor with ankylosing spondylitis or in good health (not recorded which). The material sequenced was blood, either unsorted or a sorted T cell fraction (not recorded which). The chain couples TRBV15 to TRBJ1-2; no clear D. The CDR3 sequence is CATRLNRMDGYTF. CDR3 DNA: TGTGCCACCAGGCTGAACAGAATGGATGGCTACACCTTC.